This T cell receptor beta chain was recovered during a study of blood T cell repertoires in COVID-19. CDR1 MNHEY and CDR2 SMNVEV come from the germline V gene (reference sequence). This CDR3 is built from 18 residues. V gave up 4 bases and J gave up 2 bases; unmatched junction bases: 10. The sample holds one count of this clone. The assay was immunoSEQ multiplex PCR, and TCRdb's table has in-frame clones only and misses some. The data contain 230,000 or so clones, around 80% of them seen just once; the ten biggest clones take up approximately 5%. Sequencing used peripheral blood. This TCR derives from a human donor in a cohort sampled during active COVID-19. V usage is TRBV27 and J usage is TRBJ2-7; 14 bases fit TRBD2. This CDR3 is CASSYLRTSGRPPYEQYF. For the CDR3, the DNA is TGTGCCAGCAGTTATCTACGGACTAGCGGGAGGCCCCCCTACGAGCAGTACTTC.